Below, 24 T cell receptor beta chains from the same sample are listed, as sequenced in a study of T cell changes during pregnancy in multiple sclerosis (dated by TCRdb to about 2019). The protocol used for the library was the immunoSEQ multiplex PCR assay. TCRdb's version of the immuneACCESS table is confined to in-frame rearrangements and falls short of the full clone set. An unresolved V gene accounts for under half of the shortfall where checked; the remainder is of unknown origin. This sample lists about 40,000 clones; 90% to 95% were detected once. Clones ranked in the top ten supply 1.5% to 2% of the sample. Sequencing used peripheral blood, obtained in the third trimester of pregnancy. Every receptor here comes from a female donor with multiple sclerosis, enrolled in a pregnancy study.

The CDR3 here is CATSRGSRGGNQPQHF. CDR3 nucleotide sequence: TGTGCCACCAGCAGAGGGAGCAGGGGAGGCAATCAGCCCCAGCATTTT. J is TRBJ1-5 and V is TRBV15; D might be TRBD1 (6 bases). The CDR3 is 16 residues long. V gave up 1 base and J gave up 2 bases, with 12 bases separating them. Germline V gene sequence: CDR1 LNHNV, CDR2 YYDKDF (reference sequence).

CDR3 sequence: CAWNRRGEPQHF. CDR3 sequence (DNA): TGTGCCTGGAACCGGAGGGGAGAGCCCCAGCATTTT. V gene TRBV30 combines with J gene TRBJ1-5, with D tentatively TRBD1 (5 bases). CDR1 is GTSNPN, CDR2 SVGIG, per germline (reference sequence). The V end was cut by 4 bases, the J end by 8 bases, with 12 bases between. This CDR3 has 12 amino acids.

The rearrangement joins TRBV5-1 to TRBJ2-5; TRBD1 might be the D (5 bases). CDR1 is SGHRS and CDR2 is YFSETQ in the germline V gene. The ends were cut back, 0 bases at V and 2 bases at J, with 8 bases in the middle. This CDR3 spans 14 amino acids. The CDR3 spells CASSLGQQQETQYF. The DNA for the CDR3 is TGCGCCAGCAGCTTGGGACAGCAACAAGAGACCCAGTACTTC.

The chain is built from TRBV18 and TRBJ2-1; TRBD2 agrees at 16 bases. CDR1 and CDR2 from the germline V gene are KGHSH and LQKENI. CDR3 length: 17 residues. V lost 3 bases to trimming and J lost 8 bases; unmatched junction nucleotides: 7. The CDR3 here is CASSPGTSGGAFYEQFF. The CDR3 DNA reads TGTGCCAGCTCACCTGGGACTAGCGGGGGGGCTTTCTATGAGCAGTTCTTC.

V is TRBV2 and J is TRBJ2-7, with 13 bases fitting TRBD2. Germline V gene sequence: CDR1 SNHLY, CDR2 FYNNEI. The CDR3 extends over 17 amino acids. V was pared by 6 bases and J by 6 bases, with 14 bases of the junction left unmatched. The CDR3 nucleotides are TGTGCCAGCAGCACCGGGACTAGCGGGGCTTTATCTTCCGAGCAGTACTTC. Translating gives CASSTGTSGALSSEQYF.

This clone was counted a single time. The chain joins TRBV5-4 to TRBJ2-1; 7 nucleotides align to TRBD1. The junction had 14 bases not matched to a gene; V was cut back by 1 base and J by 4 bases. In germline, CDR1 is SGHNT, CDR2 YYREEE (reference sequence). The CDR3 loop spans 18 amino acids. CDR3 in DNA: TGTGCCAGCAGCTTGCCCTCCTTCCGGGACAGAAGATACAATGAGCAGTTCTTC. This translates into CASSLPSFRDRRYNEQFF.

This clone was observed once. This chain uses TRBV2 with TRBJ2-5, with TRBD1 as a possible D gene (6 bases). Between the trimmed V and J ends, which lost 7 bases and 1 base, there was a span of 13 bases. This CDR3 region has 14 residues. Germline assignment: CDR1 SNHLY and CDR2 FYNNEI. As DNA, the CDR3 is TGTGCCAGCATTTTTAGGACAGCCCAAGAGACCCAGTACTTC. Translating gives CASIFRTAQETQYF.

This clone was detected a few times. The rearrangement uses TRBV21-1 and TRBJ2-5; TRBD1, the D gene given by the table, was not confirmed from the DNA. TRBV21-1 is an annotated pseudogene. This CDR3 is built from 16 residues. The CDR3: CASSKEARQHQETQYF. The CDR3 bases are TGTGCCAGCAGCAAAGAGGCGAGACAGCACCAAGAGACCCAGTACTTC.

Written as DNA, the CDR3 is TGTGCCAGCAGCGCTAGCGGGAGAACCACAGATACGCAGTATTTT. Protein product: CASSASGRTTDTQYF. The chain is built from TRBV9 and TRBJ2-3; 10 positions agree with TRBD2. The V segment lost 3 bases and the J segment 2 bases; nucleotides outside the gene matches: 3. The germline V gene has CDR1 SGDLS and CDR2 YYNGEE. The length of the CDR3 is 15 residues.

This chain joins TRBV7-9 and TRBJ1-2; TRBD1 is a possible D gene (6 bases). V lost 5 bases, J lost 7 bases, and 11 bases lay in between. Germline-derived CDR1 and CDR2 are SEHNR and FQNEAQ (reference sequence). The CDR3 length is 12 residues. The CDR3 loop reads CASSPGQFGYTF. The CDR3 DNA reads TGTGCCAGCAGCCCTGGACAGTTTGGCTACACCTTC.

In the case of this clone: The junction departs from germline at one end; a sequencing error may be responsible. The chain is built from TRBV7-2 and TRBJ2-7, with TRBD1 matching 8 bases. Germline assignment: CDR1 SGHTA and CDR2 FQGNSA. The CDR3 is 16 residues long. The CDR3 loop is CASSQDEGTGGYEQYF. The DNA of the CDR3 is TGCGCCAGCAGCCAAGATGAGGGGACAGGAGGATACGAGCAGTACTTC.

This chain links TRBV11-3 with TRBJ1-4, with 9 bases lining up with TRBD1. There are 15 residues in the CDR3. CDR1 and CDR2 from the germline V gene are SGHNT and YENEEA. V shed 5 bases, J shed 7 bases, and the junction held 8 bases outside the gene matches. In DNA, the CDR3 is TGTGCCAGCAGCCCTCGGGACAGGGTGGGTGAAAAACTGTTTTTT. Translation gives CASSPRDRVGEKLFF.

The CDR3 here is CASSHQGIREQYF. Written as DNA, the CDR3 is TGTGCCAGCAGCCATCAGGGGATACGCGAGCAGTACTTC. This chain uses TRBV7-6 with TRBJ2-7; possible D gene TRBD1, 6 bases. V gave up 5 bases and J gave up 6 bases, with 14 bases separating them. The CDR3 is 13 amino acids. Germline V gives CDR1 SGHVS, CDR2 FNYEAQ.

The J gene is TRBJ2-5, the V gene TRBV5-1; 8 bases map to TRBD2. With V trimmed by 0 bases and J by 4 bases, 2 bases remained unmatched. Per germline, CDR1 SGHRS and CDR2 YFSETQ. This CDR3 has 14 amino acids. The CDR3 DNA follows: TGCGCCAGCAGCTTGGCCGGGAGGGTAGAGACCCAGTACTTC. Translated, it gives CASSLAGRVETQYF. Full variable domain (remainder filled in from reference TRBV5-1 and TRBJ2-5): KAGVTQTPRYLIKTRGQQVTLSCSPISGHRSVSWYQQTPGQGLQFLFEYFSETQRNKGNFPGRFSGRQFSNSRSEMNVSTLELGDSALYLCASSLAGRVETQYFGPGTRLLVL.

The genes are TRBV4-3 and TRBJ2-2; TRBD1 matches 7 bases. Looked up from germline, CDR1 is LGHNA and CDR2 is YSLEER. The CDR3 is made up of 15 amino acids. V gave up 3 bases and J gave up 0 bases; unmatched junction bases: 1. The CDR3 region is CASSQGQTNTGELFF. DNA for the CDR3: TGCGCCAGCAGCCAGGGACAGACGAACACCGGGGAGCTGTTTTTT.

J is TRBJ2-3 and V is TRBV9; D unresolved. CDR3 length: 14 residues. CDR1 and CDR2 from the germline V gene are SGDLS and YYNGEE. Trimming stripped 0 bases from V and 2 bases from J, with 7 bases between. The chain's CDR3 is CASSVVAITDTQYF. CDR3 DNA: TGTGCCAGCAGCGTAGTGGCAATCACAGATACGCAGTATTTT. The full variable domain, its missing parts supplied by reference TRBV9 and TRBJ2-3, is DSGVTQTPKHLITATGQRVTLRCSPRSGDLSVYWYQQSLDQGLQFLIQYYNGEERAKGNILERFSAQQFPDLHSELNLSSLELGDSALYFCASSVVAITDTQYFGPGTRLTVL.

This chain joins TRBV5-1 and TRBJ2-1; 8 bases fit TRBD2. Germline V gene sequence: CDR1 SGHRS, CDR2 YFSETQ. After removal of 2 bases from V and 3 bases from J, the junction contained 4 bases not matched to a gene. CDR3 length: 15 amino acids. CDR3 in amino acids: CASSFSGNNYNEQFF. CDR3 nucleotide sequence: TGCGCCAGCAGCTTTAGCGGGAACAACTACAATGAGCAGTTCTTC. The full variable domain, rest sourced from reference TRBV5-1 and TRBJ2-1, is KAGVTQTPRYLIKTRGQQVTLSCSPISGHRSVSWYQQTPGQGLQFLFEYFSETQRNKGNFPGRFSGRQFSNSRSEMNVSTLELGDSALYLCASSFSGNNYNEQFFGPGTRLTVL.

This chain joins TRBV18 and TRBJ2-5; D uncertain. Trimming left V 5 bases short and J 0 bases short, with 4 bases between. Germline CDR1 is KGHSH and CDR2 is LQKENI. This CDR3 spans 12 amino acids. In DNA form, the CDR3 reads TGTGCCAGCTCAGAGTACCAAGAGACCCAGTACTTC. Translated: CASSEYQETQYF.

The rearrangement joins TRBV29-1 to TRBJ1-1, with D tentatively TRBD1 (6 bases). In germline, CDR1 is SQVTM, CDR2 ANQGSEA. CDR3 length equals 14 residues. Trimming cost V 4 bases and J 5 bases, with 17 bases left between them. Here the CDR3 DNA reads TGCAGCGTTGGAAAGGACAGCGTAGTAACTGAAGCTTTCTTT. It codes for CSVGKDSVVTEAFF.

This clone has just a few counts. V gene TRBV6-4 combines with J gene TRBJ2-3, with 7 bases that match TRBD1. The CDR3 loop spans 15 amino acids. Germline loops: CDR1 MRHNA, CDR2 SNTAGT. With 4 bases clipped from V and 2 bases from J, the junction kept 6 bases outside the gene matches. The DNA for the CDR3 is TGTGCCAGCAGTGGAAATGGACAGGACACAGATACGCAGTATTTT. Residues: CASSGNGQDTDTQYF.

This clone was seen just once. This sequence joins TRBV7-8 and TRBJ1-2; D may be TRBD1 (5 bases). V dropped 1 base and J dropped 2 bases, with 11 bases sitting between them. The CDR3 loop spans 15 amino acids. CDR1 and CDR2 from the germline V gene are SGHVS and FQNEAQ. The DNA of the CDR3 is TGTGCCAGCAGCTTAGGAAGGGGCACCAACTATGGCTACACCTTC. The encoded protein is CASSLGRGTNYGYTF.

The chain has TRBV18 and TRBJ2-1, with D possibly being TRBD2 (6 bases). This CDR3 comprises 19 residues. V shed 6 bases and J shed 5 bases, with 29 bases lying between them. The germline gives CDR1 KGHSH, CDR2 LQKENI. DNA of the CDR3: TGTGCCAGCTCCCGAAGACGGGATAATAGCGGAGTTCAAAACAATGAGCAGTTCTTC. It specifies CASSRRRDNSGVQNNEQFF.

V and J are TRBV5-1 and TRBJ1-1, with a possible D match to TRBD1 (5 bases). Trimming left V 0 bases short and J 3 bases short, with 9 bases between. The germline CDR1 and CDR2 sequences are SGHRS and YFSETQ. The CDR3 spans 14 residues. Here the CDR3 reads CASSLAPGDTEAFF. CDR3 in DNA: TGCGCCAGCAGCTTGGCTCCGGGGGACACTGAAGCTTTCTTT.

This chain links TRBV11-3 with TRBJ2-7; 9 bases map to TRBD2. The germline CDR1 and CDR2 sequences are SGHNT and YENEEA. This CDR3 comprises 15 residues. J was trimmed by 3 bases and V by 2 bases; bases with no gene match: 5. The CDR3 coding sequence is TGTGCCAGCAGCTTAACAGCGGGGGGCTTCTACGAGCAGTACTTC. Translated, it gives CASSLTAGGFYEQYF.